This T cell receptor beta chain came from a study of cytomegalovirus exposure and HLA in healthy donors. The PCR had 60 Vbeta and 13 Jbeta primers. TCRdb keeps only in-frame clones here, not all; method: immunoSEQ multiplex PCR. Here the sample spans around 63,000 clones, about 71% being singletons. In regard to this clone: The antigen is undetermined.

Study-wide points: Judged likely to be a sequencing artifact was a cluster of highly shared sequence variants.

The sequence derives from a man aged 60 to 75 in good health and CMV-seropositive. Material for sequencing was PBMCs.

The CDR3 region has the DNA TGCGCCAGCAGCTTGGTCCAGGGCACTGAAGCTTTCTTT. Translating it yields CASSLVQGTEAFF. J is TRBJ1-1 and V is TRBV5-1; weak D call: TRBD1 (5 bases). V lost 0 bases, J lost 4 bases, and 7 bases lay in between. CDR3 length: 13 amino acids. Germline CDR1 and CDR2: SGHRS and YFSETQ.